Sequencing of this TCR beta chain was carried out in a study of kidney transplant recipient with SARS-CoV-2 infection. The CDR3 covers 14 residues. Germline CDR1 and CDR2: LNHDA and SQIVND (reference sequence). V lost 9 bases and J lost 8; bases outside the gene matches: 14. TCRdb reprocessed the reads via MiXCR and lists one record per CDR3 protein. The profile shows 200,000 to 300,000 distinct CDR3 sequences, around 26% of them singletons. This clonotype was observed a few times. The specimen was a blood sample, collected at baseline and around day 110 from a kidney transplant recipient. The V call is TRBV19, the J call TRBJ2-3; 7 nucleotides match TRBD2. This TCR came from a male patient between 25 and 40 years old who had COVID-19 and was a kidney transplant recipient. Among the T cells, some may be from the graft donor. CDR3 region: CASVRDYLGGTQYF. As DNA, the CDR3 is TGTGCCAGCGTCCGGGACTATCTGGGTGGTACGCAGTATTTT.